The 26 T cell receptor beta chains given below trace back to one sample, sequenced in a study of Ad26.COV2.S vaccination and SARS-CoV-2 variants. Sequenced by immunoSEQ multiplex PCR; TCRdb stores in-frame clones only, minus some. The repertoire includes roughly 500,000 clones, roughly 89% of them detected once, and over 2.5% sits in the top ten. Sample treatment: roughly 19 received Ad26.COV2.S at low or high dose, single or two shots; roughly 5 received placebo; per-sample allocation not given. Following the first vaccine or placebo injection, samples were taken on day 63. The specimen was peripheral blood, collected in a trial of Ad26.COV2.S vaccine versus placebo. The source of these receptors is a person between 18 and 59 years old who received the Ad26.COV2.S COVID-19 vaccine or a placebo.

The CDR3 sequence is CASSFGMGAGANVLTF. As DNA, the CDR3 is TGTGCCAGCAGTTTCGGGATGGGTGCTGGGGCCAACGTCCTGACTTTC. The chain joins TRBV6-6 to TRBJ2-6; tentative D call: TRBD2 (5 bases). The CDR3 runs to 16 residues. V was trimmed by 4 bases and J by 2 bases, leaving 12 bases between them. The germline V gene has CDR1 MNHNY and CDR2 SVGAGI (reference sequence).

CDR3 bases: TGTGCCAGCAGCTTATTAGTAGGGCAGGGGCTTTACGAGCAGTACTTC. It encodes CASSLLVGQGLYEQYF. The chain joins TRBV11-2 to TRBJ2-7, with D possibly TRBD1 on 6 matching bases. This CDR3 contains 16 residues. The germline V and J ends were trimmed by 2 bases and 4 bases, with 18 bases remaining between them. Germline V lookup: CDR1 SGHAT, CDR2 FQNNGV.

This chain links TRBV15 with TRBJ1-4; D unclear. This CDR3 is built from 13 residues. Trimming stripped 4 bases from V and 4 bases from J, with 7 bases between. Germline-derived CDR1 and CDR2 are LNHNV and YYDKDF (reference sequence). The CDR3 nucleotides read TGTGCCACCAGCATCCGGTATAATGAAAAACTGTTTTTT. Translated: CATSIRYNEKLFF.

The chain links TRBV12-3 or TRBV12-4 to TRBJ1-3; tentatively, D is TRBD1 (6 bases). This CDR3 region has 13 residues. Trimming took off 3 bases at V and 4 bases at J, with 7 bases between the two ends. CDR3 nucleotides: TGTGCCAGCAGTTTTAGGGGGGGAAACACCATATATTTT. It is translated as CASSFRGGNTIYF.

The V and J genes are TRBV5-1 and TRBJ2-7; weak D call: TRBD2 (7 bases). In germline, CDR1 is SGHRS, CDR2 YFSETQ. V lost 0 bases to trimming and J lost 3 bases, with 10 bases between them. CDR3 length: 14 residues. Here the CDR3 reads CASSLAGGGYEQYF. CDR3 sequence (DNA): TGCGCCAGCAGCTTGGCGGGGGGCGGCTACGAGCAGTACTTC.

This clone was counted a single time. The chain carries TRBV18 and TRBJ1-6; 7 bases are a match to TRBD1. Trimming at V came to 3 bases and at J to 13 bases, leaving 6 bases not matched to a gene. This CDR3 region has 13 residues. CDR1 KGHSH and CDR2 LQKENI come from the germline V gene. CDR3 coding DNA: TGTGCCAGCTCACCCGACAGGGTTGATCCCCTCCACTTT. It specifies CASSPDRVDPLHF. The full variable domain, completed using reference TRBV18 and TRBJ1-6, is NAGVMQNPRHLVRRRGQEARLRCSPMKGHSHVYWYRQLPEEGLKFMVYLQKENIIDESGMPKERFSAEFPKEGPSILRIQQVVRGDSAAYFCASSPDRVDPLHFGNGTRLTVT.

The V gene is TRBV30, the J gene TRBJ1-2, with D possibly being TRBD1 (5 bases). Germline V CDR1 and CDR2: GTSNPN, SVGIG (reference sequence). The CDR3 length is 14 residues. The V end was cut by 1 base, the J end by 4 bases, with 13 bases between. As DNA, the CDR3 is TGTGCCTGGAGTGCCCCCGGGGGGATCTATGGCTACACCTTC. The encoded protein is CAWSAPGGIYGYTF.

V usage is TRBV2 and J usage is TRBJ2-5; D remains unclear. The CDR3 is 14 amino acids. Trimming took off 4 bases at V and 4 bases at J, with 13 bases between the two ends. Germline V CDR1 and CDR2: SNHLY, FYNNEI. In DNA form, the CDR3 reads TGTGCCAGCAGTGTTGGGCCTCCAGGAGAGACCCAGTACTTC. This codes for CASSVGPPGETQYF. The whole variable domain, remainder taken from reference TRBV2 and TRBJ2-5, is EPEVTQTPSHQVTQMGQEVILRCVPISNHLYFYWYRQILGQKVEFLVSFYNNEISEKSEIFDDQFSVERPDGSNFTLKIRSTKLEDSAMYFCASSVGPPGETQYFGPGTRLLVL.

This clone was observed once. The V and J genes are TRBV28 and TRBJ2-7; no firm D call. Germline V gene sequence: CDR1 MDHEN, CDR2 SYDVKM. This CDR3 region has 15 residues. V lost 5 bases to trimming and J lost 0 bases, with 14 bases between them. CDR3 coding DNA: TGTGCCAGCAGTAGTCCGCGTCGGAGCTCCTACGAGCAGTACGTC. Amino acids: CASSSPRRSSYEQYV.

V and J are TRBV27 and TRBJ2-3, with TRBD1 matching 8 bases. CDR1 is MNHEY, CDR2 SMNVEV, per germline (reference sequence). After removal of 6 bases from V and 7 bases from J, the junction contained 15 bases not matched to a gene. The CDR3 consists of 16 residues. CDR3 coding DNA: TGTGCCAGCAGGCTCCTTAGGGGACAGGCCCCCAATACGCAGTATTTT. This sequence encodes CASRLLRGQAPNTQYF.

V is TRBV6-5 and J is TRBJ2-2; TRBD1 matches 8 bases. Germline V CDR1 and CDR2: MNHEY, SVGAGI. CDR3 length: 14 residues. J lost 3 bases, V lost 4 bases, and 1 base had no gene match. The CDR3 protein is CASSSGGYTGELFF. Here the CDR3 DNA reads TGTGCCAGCAGTTCAGGGGGCTACACCGGGGAGCTGTTTTTT.

This chain connects TRBV6-5 to TRBJ1-2; D not certain. Germline V lookup: CDR1 MNHEY, CDR2 SVGAGI. CDR3 size: 15 residues. The ends were cut back, 3 bases at V and 4 bases at J, with 15 bases in the middle. The CDR3 DNA reads TGTGCCAGCAGTTATTTATCCGCGAGGTCCTATGGCTACACCTTC. Protein: CASSYLSARSYGYTF.

This sequence joins TRBV7-9 and TRBJ1-1; possible D gene TRBD1, 6 bases. V lost 7 bases, J lost 0 bases, and 12 bases lay in between. The CDR3 contains 14 residues. CDR1 and CDR2 (germline): SEHNR, FQNEAQ (reference sequence). In nucleotides, the CDR3 is TGTGCCAGCACTAGGACAGTGATGAACACTGAAGCTTTCTTT. This translates into CASTRTVMNTEAFF. Full variable domain (outside the CDR3, taken from reference TRBV7-9 and TRBJ1-1): DTGVSQNPRHKITKRGQNVTFRCDPISEHNRLYWYRQTLGQGPEFLTYFQNEAQLEKSRLLSDRFSAERPKGSFSTLEIQRTEQGDSAMYLCASTRTVMNTEAFFGQGTRLTVV.

Comments on this clone: One end of the junction fails to match germline, which may point to a read error. The chain recombines TRBV10-3 with TRBJ2-7; 10 bases agree with TRBD2. There are 16 residues in the CDR3. Germline V CDR1 and CDR2: ENHRY, SYGVKD. CDR3 amino acids: CAIEPASGGASSEQYF. CDR3 coding DNA: TGTGCCATCGAGCCGGCTAGCGGGGGAGCTTCCTCCGAGCAGTACTTC.

The chain carries TRBV5-4 and TRBJ1-2; D unclear. CDR1 and CDR2 (germline): SGHNT, YYREEE (reference sequence). The CDR3 covers 14 residues. V shed 1 base and J shed 2 bases, with 9 bases lying between them. In DNA, the CDR3 is TGTGCCAGCAGCTTGCCCGGGTGGAACTATGGCTACACCTTC. Its protein is CASSLPGWNYGYTF.

The rearrangement uses TRBV9 and TRBJ2-7; 13 bases line up with TRBD2. The germline V gene encodes CDR1 SGDLS and CDR2 YYNGEE. The ends lost 1 base at V and 3 bases at J; junction bases unmatched: 19. CDR3 length: 21 amino acids. The CDR3 sequence: CASSVKGSFFFGTSGDYEQYV. The CDR3 DNA follows: TGTGCCAGCAGCGTAAAAGGTAGTTTCTTTTTCGGGACTAGCGGGGACTACGAGCAGTACGTC.

This rearrangement joins TRBV5-1 to TRBJ2-2, with D hard to call. This CDR3 has 14 residues. The V end lost 3 bases, the J end lost 4 bases, and 10 bases lay between the germline ends. Germline CDR1 is SGHRS and CDR2 is YFSETQ. CDR3 coding DNA: TGCGCCAGCAGCTCAGTTACCCTCACCGGGGAGCTGTTTTTT. Translated: CASSSVTLTGELFF.

CDR3 sequence reads: CASVTGPTDTQYF. The CDR3 DNA sequence: TGTGCCAGCGTAACGGGGCCGACAGATACGCAGTATTTT. This chain connects TRBV6-5 to TRBJ2-3; possibly TRBD1 or TRBD2 for D (5 bases each). Trimming removed 8 bases from V and 3 bases from J, with 12 bases in between. The CDR3 is 13 residues long. Per the germline V gene, CDR1 is MNHEY and CDR2 is SVGAGI.

In this sample, this clone turned up a few times. The chain combines TRBV18 with TRBJ2-2; possibly TRBD1 or TRBD2 for D (5 bases each). The V gene's germline CDR1 is KGHSH and CDR2 LQKENI. V was clipped by 8 bases and J by 0 bases, with 13 bases between them. CDR3 size: 15 residues. Here the CDR3 DNA reads TGTGCCAGCACCAGGGACGGGCCGAACACCGGGGAGCTGTTTTTT. It yields the protein CASTRDGPNTGELFF.

The chain uses TRBV6-2 or TRBV6-3 and TRBJ1-2; TRBD1 agrees at 7 bases. The junction had 3 bases not matched to a gene; V was cut back by 2 bases and J by 3 bases. This CDR3 contains 14 residues. Germline assignment: CDR1 MNHEY and CDR2 SVGEGT. This chain's CDR3 is CASSYRTGHYGYTF. The DNA of the CDR3 is TGTGCCAGCAGTTACCGGACAGGACACTATGGCTACACCTTC.

The chain is built from TRBV10-3 and TRBJ1-5; D is uncertain. The V end lost 2 bases, the J end lost 1 base, and 9 bases lay between the germline ends. Germline assignment: CDR1 ENHRY and CDR2 SYGVKD. The CDR3 totals 15 residues. The CDR3 DNA reads TGTGCCATCAGTGAGGCGGGAACGAGCAATCAGCCCCAGCATTTT. Translated, it gives CAISEAGTSNQPQHF.

As DNA, the CDR3 is TGTGCCAGCAGCTTTTTAGCGGGGGCTACAGATACGCAGTATTTT. It codes for CASSFLAGATDTQYF. The rearrangement uses TRBV7-3 and TRBJ2-3, with 9 nucleotides matching TRBD2. Germline V gene lookup returns CDR1 SGHTA and CDR2 FQGTGA. The CDR3 runs to 15 residues. With V trimmed by 3 bases and J by 3 bases, 4 bases remained unmatched.

The chain recombines TRBV5-1 with TRBJ2-2; 7 nucleotides line up with TRBD2. The CDR3 is 15 residues long. The germline CDR1 and CDR2 sequences are SGHRS and YFSETQ. The J segment lost 0 bases and the V segment lost 4 bases, leaving 3 bases of the junction unmatched. CDR3 sequence: CASSGGVTNTGELFF. The CDR3 nucleotides are TGCGCCAGCAGCGGGGGGGTAACGAACACCGGGGAGCTGTTTTTT.

The chain employs TRBV7-9 and TRBJ1-1; D possibly corresponds to TRBD1 (5 bases). This CDR3 spans 16 amino acids. CDR1 is SEHNR and CDR2 is FQNEAQ in the germline V gene (reference sequence). V dropped 5 bases and J dropped 0 bases, with 16 bases sitting between them. This chain's CDR3 is CASSPSRVGLNTEAFF. CDR3 nucleotides: TGTGCCAGCAGCCCAAGCAGGGTAGGTTTGAACACTGAAGCTTTCTTT.

The chain recombines TRBV6-5 with TRBJ1-2; D is uncertain. Germline CDR1 and CDR2: MNHEY and SVGAGI. V lost 0 bases to trimming and J lost 0 bases, with 11 bases between them. This CDR3 contains 16 residues. Here the CDR3 reads CASSYSPILANYGYTF. The CDR3 DNA sequence: TGTGCCAGCAGTTACTCGCCCATCTTAGCTAACTATGGCTACACCTTC.

In its sample, this clone was seen once. V gene TRBV30 combines with J gene TRBJ2-1, with 11 nucleotides matching TRBD1. V trimming: 3 bases; J trimming: 8 bases; junction bases outside the gene matches: 9. This CDR3 spans 15 amino acids. From germline, CDR1 is GTSNPN and CDR2 SVGIG (reference sequence). The CDR3 reads CAWRPDRGRGDEQFF. The CDR3 region has the DNA TGTGCCTGGAGACCGGACAGGGGGCGAGGGGATGAGCAGTTCTTC.